This T cell receptor beta chain was identified in a study of CD8 T cells in Susac syndrome. CD8+ and CD4+ T cells from blood underwent TCR beta sequencing, which was carried out in a high-throughput format. The patients who served as multiple sclerosis controls were treatment-naive and had stable or active relapsing-remitting disease that fulfilled the revised McDonald criteria. TEMRA cells were enriched by FACS, and CD4+ and CD8+ T cells were negatively isolated. This clonotype was detected once. Random hexamers served to reverse transcribe about 0.45 to 1 ug RNA. Amplification of the TCR beta CDR3 was carried out by immunoSEQ multiplex PCR, which spanned a total of 54 Vbeta and 13 Jbeta segments. TCRdb recomputed calls from the immunoSEQ multiplex PCR reads with MiXCR, one row per CDR3 protein. The profile shows under 85,000 distinct CDR3 sequences, just under 95% of them singletons. V lost 7 bases, J lost 4 bases, and 11 bases lay in between. This CDR3 is 13 amino acids long. The germline V gene encodes CDR1 SGHRS and CDR2 YFSETQ.

The origin of this receptor is a human donor with multiple sclerosis. The V call is TRBV5-1, the J call TRBJ2-2; weak D call: TRBD2 (6 bases). Material for sequencing was CD8+ T cells from PBMCs. The CDR3 here is CASDGGFTGELFF. The CDR3 DNA reads as TGCGCCAGCGATGGGGGGTTCACCGGGGAGCTGTTTTTT.